The present TCR beta chain was sequenced within a study of CD8+CD57+ T cells in acquired aplastic anemia. Broader study findings: About 29 CD8+ CDR3 sequences occurred in both the patients and the controls.

Ten or more counts support this clonotype. The antigen remains undetermined. Patients selected for sequencing had displayed CD8+CD57+ cell expansion by flow cytometry. This CDR3 has 13 residues. Per the germline V gene, CDR1 is DFQATT and CDR2 is SNEGSKA (reference sequence). V lost 3 bases to trimming and J lost 2 bases, with 11 bases between them. Genomic DNA, serving as template, underwent TCR beta VDJ and CDR3 profiling. A single record per CDR3 protein comes from TCRdb applying MiXCR to the reads. The repertoire holds about half a million distinct CDR3 sequences, with around 32% as singletons. The chain combines TRBV20-1 with TRBJ2-7; D might be TRBD2 (5 bases). This sequence originates from a human donor with aplastic anemia. The sample consisted of sorted CD4+, CD8+, or CD8+CD57+ T cells (not recorded which) from PBMCs. The CDR3 DNA reads as TGCAGTGCTAGGAGGGAGACCGCCTACGAGCAGTACTTC. Its translation: CSARRETAYEQYF.